The clone carrying this T cell receptor (beta chain) was seen more than once but under ten times. What it binds is unknown. V was pared by 6 bases and J by 0 bases, with 13 bases between. The CDR3 totals 15 residues. The sample belongs to a study of T-cell reconstitution after alpha-beta-depleted transplantation in children. Study-wide points: Approximately two months post-transplant, alpha-beta T cells reportedly originated from several hundred expanded graft clones.

Construction of the TCRbeta library involved unique molecular identifiers. In TCRdb, the PCR reads were re-called with MiXCR into one record per CDR3 protein. In the table there are a few hundred thousand distinct CDR3 sequences, 20% to 30% of which are singletons. This chain joins TRBV12-3 or TRBV12-4 and TRBJ2-3, with a weak D call TRBD1 (5 bases). The origin of this receptor is a female patient between 2 and 15 years old who had a stem cell transplant for congenital amegakaryocytic thrombocytopenia, so the T cells may come from the graft donor. Sequencing used PBMCs, mostly from graft donor cells, obtained 360 days after TCRalphabeta/CD19-depleted stem cell transplant. CDR3 amino acids: CASSPTAISTDTQYF. CDR3 bases: TGTGCCAGCAGCCCGACAGCGATAAGCACAGATACGCAGTATTTT.